The subject of this entry is one TCR beta chain. Its antigen is unknown. The CDR3 has 13 amino acids. Germline V gives CDR1 MNHEY, CDR2 SVGAGI. Trimming at V came to 5 bases and at J to 4 bases, leaving 2 bases not matched to a gene. Repertoires were generated with immunoSEQ multiplex PCR, while TCRdb's copy carries only in-frame clones and drops some. The table has around 150,000 clones, 95% to 97% seen once. The entry originates in a study of cytomegalovirus exposure and HLA in healthy donors. Study-level results: For most TCR sequences rarity was the rule, although some public TCRs occurred in many donors. TCR clusters originating in the first cohort tended to co-occur in the 100 to 150 validation repertoires, according to a later analysis.

Material: PBMCs. The chain joins TRBV6-5 to TRBJ2-1; TRBD1 matches at 7 bases. The clonotype comes from a woman aged 18-29 years in good health and CMV-seronegative. The CDR3: CASSRDRYNEQFF. As DNA, the CDR3 is TGTGCCAGCAGTCGGGACAGATACAATGAGCAGTTCTTC.